A single sample is the source of the 9 T cell receptor beta chains below, sequenced in a study of blood T cell repertoires in COVID-19. Here immunoSEQ multiplex PCR was the method, and the copy in TCRdb shows in-frame clones only, minus some. In the table there are over 95,000 clones, roughly 89% of which are singletons. The sample consisted of peripheral blood. All receptors derive from a human donor with acute or convalescent COVID-19. The donor label of this sample is uncertain.

The chain has TRBV15 and TRBJ2-5; a weak D match, TRBD1 (5 bases). The V and J ends lost 2 bases and 1 base respectively, with 14 bases between them. The CDR3 is made up of 16 amino acids. Looked up from germline, CDR1 is LNHNV and CDR2 is YYDKDF (reference sequence). CDR3 sequence: CATSRQGAPLQETQYF. The CDR3 nucleotides are TGTGCCACCAGCAGACAAGGGGCACCTCTCCAAGAGACCCAGTACTTC.

This chain uses TRBV4-1 with TRBJ1-1; 7 nucleotides line up with TRBD1. J gave up 1 base and V 4 bases, and 15 bases lay outside the gene matches. CDR1 and CDR2 from the germline V gene are MGHRA and YSYEKL. The CDR3 runs 18 residues. CDR3 residues: CASSLPPPGQRENTEAFF. For the CDR3, the DNA is TGCGCCAGCAGCCTCCCCCCACCGGGACAGCGAGAGAACACTGAAGCTTTCTTT.

Note on this clone: The same CDR3 is also encoded by other DNA sequences in this sample. This rearrangement joins TRBV28 to TRBJ2-5, with TRBD1 identical over 10 bases. The J segment lost 4 bases and the V segment lost 5 bases, leaving 4 bases of the junction unmatched. The germline V gene encodes CDR1 MDHEN and CDR2 SYDVKM. The CDR3 is made up of 14 amino acids. CDR3: CASSRGQGRETQYF. The CDR3 DNA follows: TGTGCCAGCAGTAGGGGACAGGGGCGAGAGACCCAGTACTTC.

A single count supports this clone. The chain carries TRBV30 and TRBJ1-4; D is unclear. V dropped 2 bases and J dropped 5 bases, with 3 bases sitting between them. The CDR3 is 11 amino acids. Germline V gene data show CDR1 as GTSNPN and CDR2 as SVGIG (reference sequence). CDR3 in DNA: TGTGCCTGGAGTCCGAATGAAAAACTGTTTTTT. It codes for CAWSPNEKLFF.

This clone has a handful of counts. The chain employs TRBV6-6 and TRBJ1-6; the match to TRBD1 covers 8 bases. The J segment lost 9 bases and the V segment lost 5 bases, leaving 12 bases of the junction unmatched. This CDR3 contains 16 residues. The germline CDR1 and CDR2 sequences are MNHNY and SVGAGI (reference sequence). The CDR3 reads CASSGTGASIGSPLHF. The CDR3, as DNA: TGTGCCAGCAGTGGGACAGGAGCCTCTATCGGTTCACCCCTCCACTTT.

The V call is TRBV4-1, the J call TRBJ2-7; D may be TRBD1 (6 bases). With 5 bases removed from V and 3 bases from J, the gap between germline ends came to 14 bases. CDR1 is MGHRA, CDR2 YSYEKL, per germline. The CDR3 runs to 14 residues. CDR3: CASSAGVNRYEQYF. The CDR3, as DNA: TGCGCCAGCAGCGCAGGGGTTAACCGCTACGAGCAGTACTTC.

This clone was observed once. The chain has TRBV19 and TRBJ2-3; D is perhaps TRBD1 (5 bases). The CDR3 sequence is 14 residues long. Germline values: CDR1 LNHDA, CDR2 SQIVND (reference sequence). V lost 0 bases to trimming and J lost 7 bases, with 11 bases between them. The CDR3 nucleotides are TGTGCCAGTAGTATAGATTTCAGGACATATACGCAGTATTTT. It specifies CASSIDFRTYTQYF.

The chain uses TRBV6-2 or TRBV6-3 and TRBJ1-2, with D perhaps matching TRBD1 (6 bases). The CDR3 length is 13 residues. The V gene's germline CDR1 is MNHEY and CDR2 SVGEGT. V lost 5 bases, J lost 2 bases, and 9 bases lay in between. The CDR3 DNA follows: TGTGCCAGCAGTATGGACAGAAACTATGGCTACACCTTC. Its protein product is CASSMDRNYGYTF.

This clone was recorded once. This chain joins TRBV10-3 and TRBJ2-7; D may be TRBD2 (6 bases). The CDR3 has 15 residues. The V end lost 6 bases, the J end lost 5 bases, and 20 bases lay between the germline ends. Germline CDR1 ENHRY, CDR2 SYGVKD. The CDR3 sequence: CAIRMGGPRANEQYF. CDR3 bases: TGTGCCATCAGAATGGGAGGACCCCGGGCTAACGAGCAGTACTTC.